The 22 T cell receptor beta chains in this list originate from one sample, sequenced in a study of T cell clonality in common variable immunodeficiency. The data were produced by immunoSEQ multiplex PCR, yet TCRdb's version contains in-frame clones alone and is incomplete. The data show around 45,000 clones, with none appearing a single time. The sequenced material came from peripheral blood mononuclear cells. Source of these receptors: a person aged 18 to 70 in good health.

This clone was recorded at least ten times. This CDR3 is CSARDGTGGGETQYF. The sequenced part of the CDR3 DNA is TGCAGTGCTAGAGACGGGACAGGGGGAGGAGAGACC. The chain has TRBV20-1 and TRBJ2-5, with TRBD1 matching over 11 bases. The CDR3 extends 3 residues past the end of the read, so its final part is completed from the germline J gene. Germline V gives CDR1 DFQATT, CDR2 SNEGSKA (reference sequence). The ends lost 0 bases at V and 4 bases at J; junction bases unmatched: 4. CDR3 size: 15 residues.

Many counts were recorded for this clone. The read ends 3 residues before the CDR3 terminus; that terminus is restored from the germline J gene. The gene calls are TRBV20-1 and TRBJ1-1, with 7 bases matching TRBD1. The CDR3 spans 14 residues. Germline V gene data show CDR1 as DFQATT and CDR2 as SNEGSKA (reference sequence). Trimming removed 3 bases from V and 4 bases from J; junction bases left unmatched: 8. This CDR3 is CSASPFRGPTEAFF. The sequenced part of the CDR3 DNA is TGCAGTGCTAGCCCTTTTAGGGGGCCCACTGAA.

This clone was counted many times. The sequenced fragment ends 3 residues before the CDR3 boundary, so the rest is inferred from the germline J gene. The genes are TRBV20-1 and TRBJ2-2; D perhaps matches TRBD1 (5 bases). CDR1 and CDR2 from the germline V gene are DFQATT and SNEGSKA (reference sequence). Between the trimmed V and J ends, which lost 0 bases and 3 bases, there was a span of 8 bases. This CDR3 has 14 residues. The sequenced CDR3 bases are TGCAGTGCTAGAGATCAGGGATACACCGGGGAG. Protein product: CSARDQGYTGE. The full CDR3 protein reads CSARDQGYTGELFF.

At least ten counts were recorded for this clone. The read ends 3 residues shy of where the CDR3 ends; the end is completed using the germline J gene. The chain links TRBV13 to TRBJ1-2, with a possible D match to TRBD1 (5 bases). The germline V gene has CDR1 PRHDT and CDR2 FYEKMQ (reference sequence). The CDR3 length is 15 residues. Trimming took 4 bases from V and 5 from J, leaving 17 bases between them. CDR3 sequence reads: CASSYSLGHDYGYTF. CDR3 DNA (partial): TGTGCCAGCAGCTACTCACTTGGACACGATTATGGC.

This clone has a count of ten or more. The read terminates 3 residues before the CDR3 end, so the remaining end is supplied by the germline J gene. V usage is TRBV19 and J usage is TRBJ2-7, with a possible D match to TRBD1 (6 bases). CDR1 and CDR2 from the germline V gene are LNHDA and SQIVND (reference sequence). The CDR3 covers 16 residues. Trimming removed 5 bases from V and 0 bases from J, with 17 bases in between. The CDR3 loop is CASSAVRDTISYEQYF. The CDR3 bases that were read are TGTGCCAGTAGTGCAGTCCGGGACACCATCTCCTACGAG.

This clone has a count of ten or more. The read ends 3 residues shy of where the CDR3 ends; the end is completed using the germline J gene. V and J are TRBV5-4 and TRBJ2-7, with 9 bases aligning to TRBD1. The CDR3 is 15 residues long. V lost 0 bases, J lost 6 bases, and 7 bases stayed unmatched. The germline V gene has CDR1 SGHNT and CDR2 YYREEE (reference sequence). The CDR3 sequence is CASSLGPAGQGEQYF. The part of the CDR3 DNA that was read is TGTGCCAGCAGCTTGGGGCCGGCGGGACAGGGCGAG.

Turning to this clone: Read coverage stops 3 residues before the CDR3 terminus; the germline J gene supplies the remainder. The rearrangement links TRBV18 to TRBJ2-7; 7 bases map to TRBD1. Germline loops: CDR1 KGHSH, CDR2 LQKENI. The CDR3 covers 13 residues. The J segment lost 0 bases and the V segment lost 6 bases, leaving 2 bases of the junction unmatched. CDR3: CASSDRTSYEQYF. CDR3 DNA, as far as it was read: TGTGCCAGCTCGGACAGGACCTCCTACGAG. The variable domain in full, with the rest retrieved from reference TRBV18 and TRBJ2-7, is NAGVMQNPRHLVRRRGQEARLRCSPMKGHSHVYWYRQLPEEGLKFMVYLQKENIIDESGMPKERFSAEFPKEGPSILRIQQVVRGDSAAYFCASSDRTSYEQYFGPGTRLTVT.

This clone was found many times. With the read ending 3 residues before the CDR3 end, the germline J gene is used to fill in that end. The genes are TRBV20-1 and TRBJ1-3; 9 nucleotides match TRBD1. V trimming: 3 bases; J trimming: 0 bases; junction bases outside the gene matches: 6. From germline, CDR1 is DFQATT and CDR2 SNEGSKA (reference sequence). This CDR3 is built from 16 residues. CDR3 loop: CSASLGTGSSGNTIYF. The covered CDR3 bases are TGCAGTGCTAGCCTCGGGACAGGGAGCTCTGGAAACACC.

Details on this clone: The CDR3 is cut off 3 residues early in the read; its end comes from the germline J gene. The rearrangement joins TRBV18 to TRBJ1-2; D might be TRBD1 (6 bases). CDR1 and CDR2 (germline): KGHSH, LQKENI. There are 15 residues in the CDR3. CDR3 bases read: TGTGCCAGCTCACCAAGGTCTAGCGGGGACAATGAC. This translates into CASSPRSSGDND. The whole CDR3 region reads CASSPRSSGDNDYTF.

This clone was recorded at least ten times. The CDR3 is cut off 3 residues early in the read; its end comes from the germline J gene. The gene calls are TRBV29-1 and TRBJ2-2; the match to TRBD2 covers 11 bases. The V gene's germline CDR1 is SQVTM and CDR2 ANQGSEA. The CDR3 loop spans 16 amino acids. The trim removed 7 bases at V and 0 bases at J, leaving 7 bases unmatched. This CDR3 is CSALLTSGANTGELFF. The covered CDR3 bases are TGCAGCGCCCTATTGACTAGCGGGGCGAACACCGGGGAG.

This clone was detected ten times or more. The missing CDR3 end, 3 residues past where the read stops, is filled in from the germline J gene. The chain recombines TRBV7-6 with TRBJ2-5; D perhaps matches TRBD2 (6 bases). V was trimmed by 4 bases and J by 5 bases, leaving 17 bases between them. CDR1 and CDR2 from the germline V gene are SGHVS and FNYEAQ. The CDR3 is 15 amino acids. The CDR3: CASSSLTSNYETQYF. Partial CDR3 DNA: TGTGCCAGCAGCTCCCTGACTAGTAATTATGAGACC.

This clone occurred many times. The observed sequence ends 3 residues before the CDR3 terminus, with the missing tail filled in from the germline J gene. This chain uses TRBV20-1 with TRBJ2-3, with D maybe TRBD2 (6 bases). Germline assignment: CDR1 DFQATT and CDR2 SNEGSKA (reference sequence). Trimming cost V 3 bases and J 0 bases, with 13 bases left between them. This CDR3 has 15 residues. The CDR3 DNA, read in part, is TGCAGTGCTAGCAGGCTAGCGTCTAGCACAGATACG. Protein: CSASRLASSTDT. The entire CDR3 reads CSASRLASSTDTQYF.

In this sample, this clone turned up many times. The CDR3 is cut off 3 residues early in the read; its end comes from the germline J gene. The V and J genes are TRBV5-1 and TRBJ2-3; D ambiguous. Germline lookup yields CDR1 SGHRS and CDR2 YFSETQ. The CDR3 sequence is 12 residues long. Trimming pared 1 base from V and 5 bases from J, leaving 5 bases between. The CDR3 here is CASSLPGDTQYF. CDR3 bases read: TGCGCCAGCAGCTTGCCCGGAGATACG.

This clone was picked up many times. The CDR3 end falls 3 residues outside the read, so it is completed with the germline J gene. The V and J genes are TRBV12-3 or TRBV12-4 and TRBJ1-2; possibly TRBD1 for D (5 bases). Trimming took 1 base from V and 5 from J, leaving 11 bases between them. There are 14 residues in the CDR3. The sequenced CDR3 bases are TGTGCCAGCAGTTTAGTGGGTGGGGCGTATGGC. This gives the protein CASSLVGGAYG. The whole CDR3 is CASSLVGGAYGYTF.

As for this clone: The observed sequence ends 3 residues before the CDR3 terminus, with the missing tail filled in from the germline J gene. The gene calls are TRBV5-4 and TRBJ2-5, with D tentatively TRBD1 (6 bases). The germline V gene has CDR1 SGHNT and CDR2 YYREEE (reference sequence). The CDR3 has 14 amino acids. V lost 4 bases and J 1 base, leaving 11 bases between the germline ends. The CDR3 region is CASSRGTLQETQYF. CDR3 bases read: TGTGCCAGCAGCCGTGGGACACTCCAAGAGACC.

This clone has only a few counts. The read ends 3 residues before the CDR3 terminus; that terminus is restored from the germline J gene. V usage is TRBV5-1 and J usage is TRBJ2-7; D is possibly TRBD2 (6 bases). Germline V gene data show CDR1 as SGHRS and CDR2 as YFSETQ. The CDR3 runs to 16 residues. Trimming left V 0 bases short and J 0 bases short, with 13 bases between. Here the CDR3 reads CASSLELAISSYEQYF. CDR3 DNA, as far as it was read: TGCGCCAGCAGCTTGGAGCTAGCGATTAGCTCCTACGAG.

There are many counts of this clone. The DNA ends 3 residues before the CDR3 does, and the rest of the CDR3 is filled in from the germline J gene. This chain connects TRBV30 to TRBJ1-2; D gene uncertain. Trimming took off 3 bases at V and 0 bases at J, with 11 bases between the two ends. Germline V gene sequence: CDR1 GTSNPN, CDR2 SVGIG (reference sequence). This CDR3 spans 14 amino acids. The CDR3 protein is CAWRPKPSNYGYTF. The sequenced part of the CDR3 DNA is TGTGCCTGGAGACCCAAGCCATCTAACTATGGC.

This clone occurred many times. CDR3 residues: CASSEGAWQPQHF. The covered CDR3 bases are TGTGCCAGCAGTGAAGGGGCCTGGCAGCCC. The chain is built from TRBV6-1 and TRBJ1-5; the D is unclear. The read comes to an end 3 residues before the CDR3 does, leaving the germline J gene to fill in the end. Deletions cut 1 base from V and 7 bases from J, with 8 bases between. The germline V gene has CDR1 MNHNS and CDR2 SASEGT. This CDR3 region has 13 residues.

In its sample, this clone was seen many times. The read gets to within 3 residues of the CDR3 end, and the germline J gene fills in the rest. The V call is TRBV5-1, the J call TRBJ2-3; TRBD2 agrees at 12 bases. This CDR3 contains 16 residues. With 0 bases clipped from V and 8 bases from J, the junction kept 7 bases outside the gene matches. The germline CDR1 and CDR2 sequences are SGHRS and YFSETQ. The DNA read from the CDR3 is TGCGCCAGCAGCTTGGGACTAGCGGGGGACGAGGGTACG. Protein sequence: CASSLGLAGDEGT. The full CDR3 protein is CASSLGLAGDEGTQYF.

This clone was picked up many times. The read falls 3 residues short of the CDR3 end, and the missing part is taken from the germline J gene. This chain connects TRBV6-1 to TRBJ2-5, with D possibly being TRBD1 (6 bases). The CDR3 loop spans 16 amino acids. Trimming left V 4 bases short and J 2 bases short, with 17 bases between. Germline-derived CDR1 and CDR2 are MNHNS and SASEGT. CDR3 bases read: TGTGCCAGCAGTGTTGATACAGGGCGCCGGCAAGAGACC. The encoded protein is CASSVDTGRRQET. The full-length CDR3 reads as CASSVDTGRRQETQYF.

Many counts were recorded for this clone. The CDR3 end is not reached by the read, which stops 3 residues before it; the germline J gene fills it in. The chain recombines TRBV20-1 with TRBJ1-1; 7 bases match TRBD1. Losses at the gene ends were 0 bases for V and 1 base for J; bases not matched to a gene: 5. The germline CDR1 and CDR2 sequences are DFQATT and SNEGSKA (reference sequence). The CDR3 consists of 15 residues. Here the CDR3 reads CSARDRGMSNTEAFF. Partial CDR3 DNA: TGCAGTGCTAGAGACAGGGGGATGTCGAACACTGAA.

This clone was seen at least ten times. The DNA ends 3 residues before the CDR3 does, and the rest of the CDR3 is filled in from the germline J gene. The chain employs TRBV7-8 and TRBJ1-2; 8 bases align to TRBD1. Trimming took 5 bases from V and 4 from J; bases not matched to a gene: 12. The CDR3 is 16 amino acids. CDR1 is SGHVS and CDR2 is FQNEAQ in the germline V gene. The sequenced CDR3 bases are TGTGCCAGCAGCCACCTCCAGGACAGGGTGCCCTATGGC. It encodes CASSHLQDRVPYG. The whole CDR3 protein is CASSHLQDRVPYGYTF. The whole variable domain, filled in from reference TRBV7-8 and TRBJ1-2, reads GAGVSQSPRYKVAKRGQDVALRCDPISGHVSLFWYQQALGQGPEFLTYFQNEAQLDKSGLPSDRFFAERPEGSVSTLKIQRTQQEDSAVYLCASSHLQDRVPYGYTFGSGTRLTVV.